The text below deals with one T cell receptor (beta chain). The sample holds a few counts of this clonotype. Its specific antigen is unknown. No much larger clonotype is one base removed from it; base qualities were not supplied. The library was produced with UMI-ligation and nested PCR. The ligated cDNA was amplified by four rounds of PCR, in which nested alpha and beta constant region primers were used together with the SP2 primer. For the blood and skin samples, TCR RNA was reverse transcribed with SuperScript IV using primers for the alpha and beta constant regions. An oligonucleotide carrying the Illumina SP2 primer and a UMI was ligated to the cDNA 3' end using T4 RNA ligase 1. To prevent hairpin formation, the 12-nucleotide UMI was made up of two random hexamers with an eight-base spacer between them. From the second PCR onward, the TCR alpha and beta chain libraries were handled separately, and dual indexing was used for multiplexing. After pooling, the indexed libraries were analyzed by capillary electrophoresis and sequenced on either an Illumina MiSeq or NextSeq. PhiX DNA at 5-7% was spiked into libraries to increase base diversity and improve cluster recognition. Regarding the original processing steps: Demultiplexor extracted UMIs from read 2, combined them with read 1 TCR sequence, and split reads by sample indices. Decombinator identified V and J genes and V-J junctions, assigning each TCR a five-part identifier including V and J deletions. Collapsinator used UMIs to correct sequencing errors and PCR amplification heterogeneity, producing a UMI-based abundance for each TCR. CDR3Translator turned identifiers into nucleotide sequence, translated the nucleotide sequence into amino acids, and pulled out CDR3 regions based on terminal motifs. Error-corrected alpha and beta TCR counts from blood and skin were compared after normalization to input RNA amount. TCRdb reanalyzed the raw reads on its own, using fastp at Q25 for trimming and MiXCR for clone calling, and kept in-frame beta chains. CDR3 protein sequences are deduplicated, and each keeps its most common genes and DNA. TCRdb's processing, not the authors', yielded these V and J calls. The sample records more than 30,000 distinct CDR3 sequences, around 10% of which are singletons. The ten largest make up about 4.2% of the sample.

The data were taken from a study of naive and memory T cell subsets (dated by TCRdb to 2016 to 2017). Regarding the study in general: According to the figure summarizing the samples, there were some ten blood donors, 7 tuberculin skin test biopsies and 3 saline control biopsies. As previously described, skin biopsies were taken from tuberculin skin test sites or from saline-injected control sites and processed for RNA extraction. Usually PCR2 was run as a SYBR Green qPCR and stopped at a set threshold, although low-input samples could use end-point PCR (roughly 6 cycles) instead.

The research as a whole found: The RNA-based method was acknowledged to be potentially sensitive to changes in TCR transcripts with T cell activation and differentiation. The paper did not give details on skin biopsy collection and RNA processing but referred to earlier studies for those details. Both types of skin biopsy reportedly yielded TCR sequences, though far more TCRs came from tuberculin skin test sites. The larger number of TCRs at tuberculin skin test sites was interpreted as T cell infiltration of a delayed type IV hypersensitivity reaction.

The treatment or condition label on this specimen signifies: skin biopsy from PPD injection site in Mantoux-positive individual. The study described a robust, sensitive protocol for amplifying, sequencing and analyzing TCRs, using 3' ligation of a UMI-containing oligonucleotide to TCR cDNA. In individuals with a positive Mantoux test, tuberculin skin test biopsies were taken from sites that had been injected with PPD. Before reverse transcription, total RNA that had not been cell sorted was treated with RQ1 DNase, with a target input of about 1 to 1,100 ng. Libraries were prepared from skin biopsies and whole blood so that pipeline robustness could be tested in samples in which T cells form a minority population. The CDR3 starts with the cysteine, ends with the phenylalanine, and has 14 residues. CDR3 DNA only is kept here, 42 bases in frame from base 1. V and J lose 3 bases and 1 base, and a span of 9 bases separates them.

The TCR originated in an adult in good health. The sequencing here drew on skin, taken from a tuberculin skin test site. The rearranged chain carries TRBV12-3 or TRBV12-4 and TRBJ1-1, with the D gene uncertain. The CDR3 has the sequence CASSFGLPNTEAFF. The DNA sequence is TGTGCCAGCAGTTTTGGGCTCCCGAACACTGAAGCTTTCTTT.